This TCR beta chain was captured in a study of early T cells in non-severe SARS-CoV-2 infection. This clonotype was counted ten times or more. CDR1 is SGHVS and CDR2 is FQNEAQ in the germline V gene. The CDR3 runs 15 residues. V shed 5 bases and J 5 bases; nucleotides not matched to a gene: 5. TCRdb reprocessed the 5' RACE reads via MiXCR and lists one record per CDR3 protein. The profile shows fewer than 30,000 distinct CDR3 sequences, 4% to 4.5% of them singletons. The sequence was collected from an adult who was a healthcare worker with PCR-confirmed SARS-CoV-2 infection or an uninfected control (not recorded which). Input material: whole blood. This chain joins TRBV7-8 and TRBJ2-2; 10 positions agree with TRBD1. CDR3 nucleotides: TGTGCCAGCAGCCCGCGGACAGGGGGGACCGGGGAGCTGTTTTTT. Its protein is CASSPRTGGTGELFF. Filled out from reference TRBV7-8 and TRBJ2-2, the complete variable domain reads GAGVSQSPRYKVAKRGQDVALRCDPISGHVSLFWYQQALGQGPEFLTYFQNEAQLDKSGLPSDRFFAERPEGSVSTLKIQRTQQEDSAVYLCASSPRTGGTGELFFGEGSRLTVL.